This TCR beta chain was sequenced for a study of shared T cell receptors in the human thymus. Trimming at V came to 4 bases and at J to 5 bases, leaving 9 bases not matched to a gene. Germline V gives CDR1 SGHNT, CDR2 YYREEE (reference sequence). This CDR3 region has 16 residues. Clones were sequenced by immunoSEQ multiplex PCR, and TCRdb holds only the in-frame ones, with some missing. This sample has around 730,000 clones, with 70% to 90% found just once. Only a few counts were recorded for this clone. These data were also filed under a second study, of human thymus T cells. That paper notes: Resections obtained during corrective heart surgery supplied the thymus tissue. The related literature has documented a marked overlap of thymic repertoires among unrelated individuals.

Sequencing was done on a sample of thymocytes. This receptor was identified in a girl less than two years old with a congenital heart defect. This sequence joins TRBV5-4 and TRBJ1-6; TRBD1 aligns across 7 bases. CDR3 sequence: CASSGLGTENNSPLHF. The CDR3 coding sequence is TGTGCCAGCAGCGGGCTAGGGACAGAAAATAATTCACCCCTCCACTTT.